The rows below give T cell receptor beta chains drawn from one sample of a study of T cell responses to AZD1222 COVID-19 vaccine. Sequenced by immunoSEQ multiplex PCR; TCRdb stores in-frame clones only, minus some. The sample records 150,000 to 200,000 clones, approximately 90% being singletons. The sample in question was peripheral blood, obtained 28 days after the second AZD1222 dose. All receptors derive from an adult who received the AZD1222 COVID-19 vaccine. CDR3s include the opening cysteine and the closing phenylalanine or tryptophan. Fields, in order: D gene, J gene, V gene, clone size, CDR3 protein, CDR3 DNA. D genes are given only for firm matches. Part of the rows lack a size; the others show once, few, many or a class for expanded clones.

>TRBD1|TRBJ1-2|TRBV4-3|-
CASSQEGQASKGGYTF
TGCGCCAGCAGCCAAGAGGGACAGGCAAGTAAGGGTGGCTACACCTTC
>-|TRBJ2-3|TRBV27|once
CASRNTDTQYF
TGTGCCAGCAGGAACACAGATACGCAGTATTTT
>-|TRBJ1-1|TRBV14|-
CASSQGGNTEAFF
TGTGCCAGCAGCCAAGGGGGGAACACTGAAGCTTTCTTT
>-|TRBJ2-7|TRBV5-1|-
CASSFGTSTYEQYF
TGCGCCAGCAGCTTTGGGACCTCGACCTACGAGCAGTACTTC
>-|TRBJ1-1|TRBV7-8|-
CASSLDSHTEAFF
TGTGCCAGCAGCTTAGACAGTCACACTGAAGCTTTCTTT
>TRBD1|TRBJ1-2|TRBV4-3|-
CASSQGLQGAGYGYTF
TGCGCCAGCAGCCAGGGGTTACAGGGGGCGGGCTATGGCTACACCTTC
>-|TRBJ2-7|TRBV11-2|-
CASSFPGDEQYF
TGTGCCAGCAGCTTCCCCGGGGACGAGCAGTACTTC
>TRBD2|TRBJ2-7|TRBV6-5|once
CASSYGRGVYEQYF
TGTGCCAGCAGTTACGGGCGGGGGGTCTACGAGCAGTACTTC
>-|TRBJ2-5|TRBV28|once
CASSLLGGGAVAQKETQYF
TGTGCCAGCAGTTTATTAGGGGGAGGGGCGGTAGCCCAAAAAGAGACCCAGTACTTC
>TRBD1|TRBJ1-5|TRBV28|-
CASTEDRVAGSNQPQHF
TGTGCCAGCACCGAGGACAGGGTGGCGGGGAGCAATCAGCCCCAGCATTTT
>-|TRBJ1-1|TRBV4-2|-
CASSHQEGPAAFF
TGTGCCAGCAGCCACCAGGAGGGGCCTGCTGCTTTCTTT
>-|TRBJ2-1|TRBV3-1/TRBV3-2|-
CASSQGVGYYNEQFF
TGTGCCAGCAGCCAAGGAGTGGGGTACTACAATGAGCAGTTCTTC
>TRBD2|TRBJ2-3|TRBV27|-
CASRRTSGPVTPPDTQYF
TGTGCCAGCAGGCGGACTAGCGGGCCCGTAACCCCCCCAGATACGCAGTATTTT
>TRBD2|TRBJ2-3|TRBV5-4|-
CASSLRLAGFSDTQYF
TGTGCCAGCAGCCTTCGACTAGCGGGGTTCTCCGATACGCAGTATTTT
>-|TRBJ1-5|TRBV4-3|-
CASSQEVGLGSNQPQHF
TGCGCCAGCAGCCAAGAAGTGGGGCTGGGCAGCAATCAGCCCCAGCATTTT
>-|TRBJ1-1|TRBV30|-
CAWSVGHGGTEAFF
TGTGCCTGGAGTGTGGGTCACGGCGGCACTGAAGCTTTCTTT
>-|TRBJ2-7|TRBV18|-
CASSKGQGSLYEQYF
TGTGCCAGCTCAAAAGGCCAGGGGTCCCTCTACGAGCAGTACTTC
>-|TRBJ1-5|TRBV28|-
CASSSLPLVRPQHF
TGTGCCAGCAGTTCCCTCCCCCTTGTGAGGCCCCAGCATTTT
>TRBD1|TRBJ2-5|TRBV28|-
CASTTPGQGRETQYF
TGTGCCAGCACAACTCCGGGACAGGGCCGAGAGACCCAGTACTTC
>TRBD2|TRBJ2-1|TRBV27|-
CASSLPPGLAGGRNEQFF
TGTGCCAGCAGTTTACCGCCCGGACTAGCGGGAGGGCGGAATGAGCAGTTCTTC
>-|TRBJ2-7|TRBV12-5|-
CASGVPNSYEQYF
TGTGCTAGTGGGGTCCCGAACTCCTACGAGCAGTACTTC
>TRBD1|TRBJ2-2|TRBV10-3|-
CAISGQQKPGNRDRVAGELFF
TGTGCCATCAGTGGACAGCAAAAACCGGGAAACCGGGACAGGGTCGCCGGGGAGCTGTTTTTT
>-|TRBJ1-6|TRBV4-2|-
CASSQDTGLDSPLHF
TGTGCCAGCAGCCAAGACACAGGGTTGGACTCACCCCTCCACTTT
>-|TRBJ1-5|TRBV30|-
CAWDKGTSNQPQHF
TGTGCCTGGGATAAGGGGACTAGCAATCAGCCCCAGCATTTT
>-|TRBJ1-1|TRBV10-2|-
CASSAGTEAFF
TGCGCCAGCAGCGCCGGCACTGAAGCTTTCTTT
>-|TRBJ1-1|TRBV7-2|-
CASSSAGPTEAFF
TGTGCCAGCAGCTCCGCCGGGCCCACTGAAGCTTTCTTT
>-|TRBJ2-7|TRBV19|-
CASSSRSLAYEQYF
TGTGCCAGTAGTAGCAGATCGTTAGCCTACGAGCAGTACTTC
>-|TRBJ1-4|TRBV19|-
CASSITRLGNEKLFF
TGTGCCAGTAGTATCACCCGACTCGGGAATGAAAAACTGTTTTTT
>-|TRBJ2-1|TRBV7-3|-
CASSLWGRDEQFF
TGTGCCAGCAGCTTATGGGGTAGGGATGAGCAGTTCTTC
>-|TRBJ2-1|TRBV18|-
CASSPSAISNTHEQFF
TGTGCCAGCTCACCAAGCGCTATTAGTAACACCCATGAGCAGTTCTTC
>-|TRBJ1-1|TRBV7-8|-
CASTQQGRGTEAFF
TGTGCCAGCACCCAACAGGGTCGGGGCACTGAAGCTTTCTTT
>-|TRBJ1-4|TRBV28|once
CASYSPGWGEKLFF
TGTGCCAGCTATTCCCCGGGGTGGGGTGAAAAACTGTTTTTT
>-|TRBJ1-5|TRBV7-8|-
CASSLRVPNQPQHF
TGTGCCAGCAGCTTAAGGGTTCCCAATCAGCCCCAGCATTTT
>TRBD1|TRBJ2-7|TRBV18|once
CASSPPTGVYEQYF
TGTGCCAGCTCACCACCGACAGGGGTCTACGAGCAGTACTTC
>TRBD1|TRBJ2-1|TRBV29-1|-
CSVAAPDRGRNEQFF
TGCAGCGTTGCGGCCCCGGACAGGGGTCGCAATGAGCAGTTCTTC
>-|TRBJ2-1|TRBV6-5|-
CASRGSSYNEQFF
TGTGCCTCTCGGGGTAGCTCCTACAATGAGCAGTTCTTC
>-|TRBJ1-6|TRBV10-3|once
CAISESTRDSPLHF
TGTGCCATCAGTGAGTCGACTCGGGATTCACCCCTCCACTTT
>-|TRBJ1-5|TRBV6-1|once
CASSENVGNQPQHF
TGTGCCAGCAGTGAAAACGTGGGCAATCAGCCCCAGCATTTT
>-|TRBJ1-5|TRBV7-6|-
CASSLVPPGFYSNQPQHF
TGTGCCAGCAGCTTGGTTCCTCCAGGGTTCTATAGCAATCAGCCCCAGCATTTT
>TRBD1|TRBJ1-6|TRBV7-9|-
CASSLSTGEGSPLHF
TGTGCCAGCAGCTTATCAACAGGGGAGGGTTCACCCCTCCACTTT
>TRBD1|TRBJ2-2|TRBV30|-
CARTGGGSGELFF
TGTGCCAGAACAGGGGGCGGCTCCGGGGAGCTGTTTTTT
>TRBD1|TRBJ2-7|TRBV6-5|-
CASSYGTGPTYEQYF
TGTGCCAGCAGTTACGGGACAGGGCCGACCTACGAGCAGTACTTC
>TRBD2|TRBJ2-7|TRBV9|-
CASSVDGSGYYEQYF
TGTGCCAGCAGCGTAGACGGTAGCGGGTACTACGAGCAGTACTTC